The 10 T cell receptor beta chains given below trace back to one sample, sequenced in a study of response to subunit inactivated influenza vaccine. One entry per CDR3 protein, called by TCRdb with MiXCR from the RT-PCR reads. The sample consists of some 570,000 distinct CDR3 sequences, about 11% of them appearing once. These records were also assigned to another study, of T cells expressing NK-cell markers. That paper states: Libraries used 5'RACE template switching adding universal primer site and UMIs.

This sample comprised PBMCs from blood, obtained on the day of vaccination. The receptors were sampled from a man in his forties or fifties who received an inactivated influenza vaccine.

A few counts support this clonotype. In DNA, the CDR3 is TGCGCCAGCAGCCACCAGGGGCTTCTGGGCGCAGATACGCAGTATTTT. It encodes CASSHQGLLGADTQYF. The chain joins TRBV5-1 to TRBJ2-3; weak D call: TRBD1 (6 bases). Germline V gives CDR1 SGHRS, CDR2 YFSETQ. CDR3 size: 16 residues. The germline V and J ends were trimmed by 4 bases and 4 bases, with 19 bases remaining between them.

This clonotype came up many times. The J gene is TRBJ2-7, the V gene TRBV5-1, with unresolved D. The V gene lost 0 bases and the J gene lost 2 bases, with 6 bases spanning the gap. This CDR3 contains 13 residues. The germline V gene has CDR1 SGHRS and CDR2 YFSETQ. The CDR3 region has the DNA TGCGCCAGCAGCTTGGGGGAAGCCTACGAGCAGTACTTC. Translating it yields CASSLGEAYEQYF.

This clonotype has more than one count but fewer than ten. The V gene is TRBV11-2, the J gene TRBJ2-7; 7 nucleotides line up with TRBD2. V dropped 2 bases and J dropped 6; count of bases not matched to a gene: 10. The germline V gene encodes CDR1 SGHAT and CDR2 FQNNGV. The CDR3 is 15 amino acids. The CDR3 loop is CASSLISGKSSEQYF. CDR3 in DNA: TGTGCCAGCAGCTTAATAAGCGGGAAGTCGAGCGAGCAGTACTTC.

The chain links TRBV27 to TRBJ2-7; no reliable D call. The CDR3 contains 13 residues. The V and J ends lost 3 bases and 10 bases respectively, with 16 bases between them. Germline V gene data show CDR1 as MNHEY and CDR2 as SMNVEV (reference sequence). CDR3 sequence reads: CASSFRDTTAQYF. CDR3 nucleotide sequence: TGTGCCAGCAGTTTCCGCGACACCACCGCACAGTACTTC.

This clonotype was detected only a few times. CDR3 protein: CASTTMRQGAYEQYF. The CDR3 DNA sequence: TGCGCCAGCACGACCATGAGACAGGGGGCCTACGAGCAGTACTTC. The chain recombines TRBV10-2 with TRBJ2-7; 9 bases match TRBD1. The CDR3 runs to 15 residues. Unmatched junction bases numbered 9, after V lost 7 bases and J lost 2 bases. Germline CDR1 is WSHSY and CDR2 is SAAADI.

This clonotype was seen repeatedly, ten times or more. The J gene is TRBJ1-2, the V gene TRBV5-1; D remains unclear. The CDR3 is made up of 14 amino acids. Looked up from germline, CDR1 is SGHRS and CDR2 is YFSETQ. V was pared by 0 bases and J by 4 bases, with 10 bases between. The CDR3 DNA sequence: TGCGCCAGCAGCTTGGGGGATTTCGGCTATGGCTACACCTTC. This translates into CASSLGDFGYGYTF.

This clonotype has just a few counts. The gene calls are TRBV3-1 and TRBJ2-7, with 8 bases fitting TRBD1. Germline V lookup: CDR1 LGHDT, CDR2 YNNKEL (reference sequence). Trimming removed 1 base from V and 7 bases from J; junction bases left unmatched: 6. This CDR3 has 14 amino acids. The CDR3 nucleotides are TGTGCCAGCAGCCAAGGACAGGGGTTGGGTGAGCAGTACTTC. Protein sequence: CASSQGQGLGEQYF.

This clonotype was seen more than once but under ten times. The chain joins TRBV12-3 or TRBV12-4 to TRBJ2-3; 8 nucleotides agree with TRBD2. Unmatched junction bases numbered 5, after V lost 2 bases and J lost 1 base. This CDR3 contains 16 residues. The CDR3 DNA is TGTGCCAGCAGTTTACTTCCGCGGGGGGGCACAGATACGCAGTATTTT. It is translated as CASSLLPRGGTDTQYF.

The chain employs TRBV19 and TRBJ2-5, with 7 positions matching TRBD2. CDR1 LNHDA and CDR2 SQIVND come from the germline V gene (reference sequence). The CDR3 has 16 residues. Trimming removed 5 bases from V and 5 bases from J; junction bases left unmatched: 14. CDR3 sequence reads: CASSLGPSGRTETQYF. The DNA of the CDR3 is TGTGCCAGTAGTCTGGGGCCTAGCGGTCGAACGGAGACCCAGTACTTC.

This clonotype was detected ten times or more. The chain joins TRBV12-3 or TRBV12-4 to TRBJ2-4; D is unresolved. CDR3 length equals 16 residues. Trimming removed 0 bases from V and 5 bases from J, with 14 bases in between. Written as DNA, the CDR3 is TGTGCCAGCAGTTTAGCGCTAGTCGTCCCCCAAAACATTCAGTACTTC. Protein: CASSLALVVPQNIQYF.